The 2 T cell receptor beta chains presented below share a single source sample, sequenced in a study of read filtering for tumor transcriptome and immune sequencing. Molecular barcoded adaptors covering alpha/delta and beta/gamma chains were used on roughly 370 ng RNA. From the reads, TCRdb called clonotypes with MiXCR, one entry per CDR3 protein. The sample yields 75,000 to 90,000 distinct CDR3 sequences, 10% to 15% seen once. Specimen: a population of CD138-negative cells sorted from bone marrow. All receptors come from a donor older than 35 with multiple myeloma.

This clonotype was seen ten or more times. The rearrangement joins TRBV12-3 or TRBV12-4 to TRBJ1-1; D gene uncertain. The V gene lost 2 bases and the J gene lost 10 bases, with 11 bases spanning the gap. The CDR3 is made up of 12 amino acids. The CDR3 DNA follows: TGTGCCAGCAGTTTAAGTTTTCGGGGAGCTTTCTTT. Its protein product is CASSLSFRGAFF.

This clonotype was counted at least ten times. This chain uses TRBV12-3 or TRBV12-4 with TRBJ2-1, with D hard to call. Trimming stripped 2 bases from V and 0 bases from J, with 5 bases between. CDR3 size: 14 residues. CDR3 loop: CASSLYSSYNEQFF. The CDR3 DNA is TGTGCCAGCAGTTTATACAGCTCCTACAATGAGCAGTTCTTC.